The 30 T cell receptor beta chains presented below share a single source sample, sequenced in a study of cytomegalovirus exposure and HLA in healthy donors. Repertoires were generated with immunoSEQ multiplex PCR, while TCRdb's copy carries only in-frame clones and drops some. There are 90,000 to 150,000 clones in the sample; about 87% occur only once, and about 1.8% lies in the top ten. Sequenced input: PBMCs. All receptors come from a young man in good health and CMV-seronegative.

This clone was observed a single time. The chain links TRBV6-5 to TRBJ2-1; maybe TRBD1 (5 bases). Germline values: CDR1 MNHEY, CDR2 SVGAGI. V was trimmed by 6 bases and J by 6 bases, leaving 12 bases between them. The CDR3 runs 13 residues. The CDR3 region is CASSDSLLNEQFF. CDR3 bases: TGTGCCAGCAGCGACAGCCTTCTCAATGAGCAGTTCTTC.

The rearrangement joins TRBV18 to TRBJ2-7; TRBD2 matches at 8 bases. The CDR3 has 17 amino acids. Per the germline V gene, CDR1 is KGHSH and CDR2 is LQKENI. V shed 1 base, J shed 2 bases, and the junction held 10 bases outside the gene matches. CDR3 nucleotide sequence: TGTGCCAGCTCACCACGTTCCGGGACTAGGGGGACCTACGAGCAGTACTTC. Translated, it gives CASSPRSGTRGTYEQYF.

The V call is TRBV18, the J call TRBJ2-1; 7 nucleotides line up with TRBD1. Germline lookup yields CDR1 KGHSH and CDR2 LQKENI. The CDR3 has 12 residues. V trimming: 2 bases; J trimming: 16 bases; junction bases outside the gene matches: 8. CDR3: CASSPNDRENFF. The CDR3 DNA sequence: TGTGCCAGCTCACCAAACGACAGGGAAAATTTCTTC.

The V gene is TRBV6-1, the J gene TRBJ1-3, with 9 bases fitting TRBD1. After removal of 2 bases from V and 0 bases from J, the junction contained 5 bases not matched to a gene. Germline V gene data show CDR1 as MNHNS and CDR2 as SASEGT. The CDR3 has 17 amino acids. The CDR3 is CASSERPGQGSGNTIYF. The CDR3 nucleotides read TGTGCCAGCAGTGAAAGACCGGGACAGGGCTCTGGAAACACCATATATTTT.

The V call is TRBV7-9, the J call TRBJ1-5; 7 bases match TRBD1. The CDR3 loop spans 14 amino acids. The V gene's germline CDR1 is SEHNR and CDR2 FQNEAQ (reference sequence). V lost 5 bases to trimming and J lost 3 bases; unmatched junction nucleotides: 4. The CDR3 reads CASSRGTDNQPQHF. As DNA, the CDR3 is TGTGCCAGCAGCCGCGGGACAGACAATCAGCCCCAGCATTTT. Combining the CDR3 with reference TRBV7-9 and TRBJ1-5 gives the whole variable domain DTGVSQNPRHKITKRGQNVTFRCDPISEHNRLYWYRQTLGQGPEFLTYFQNEAQLEKSRLLSDRFSAERPKGSFSTLEIQRTEQGDSAMYLCASSRGTDNQPQHFGDGTRLSIL.

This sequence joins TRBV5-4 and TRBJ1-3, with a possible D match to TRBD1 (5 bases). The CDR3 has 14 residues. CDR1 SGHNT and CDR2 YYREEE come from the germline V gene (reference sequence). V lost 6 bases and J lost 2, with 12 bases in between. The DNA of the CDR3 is TGTGCCAGCACCGACGGGGGGGCTGGAAACACCATATATTTT. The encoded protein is CASTDGGAGNTIYF.

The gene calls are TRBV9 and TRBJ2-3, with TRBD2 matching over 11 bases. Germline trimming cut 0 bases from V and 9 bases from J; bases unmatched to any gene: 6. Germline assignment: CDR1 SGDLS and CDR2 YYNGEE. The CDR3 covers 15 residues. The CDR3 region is CASSVVAGTSGTQYF. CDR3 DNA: TGTGCCAGCAGCGTAGTAGCTGGGACTAGCGGCACGCAGTATTTT.

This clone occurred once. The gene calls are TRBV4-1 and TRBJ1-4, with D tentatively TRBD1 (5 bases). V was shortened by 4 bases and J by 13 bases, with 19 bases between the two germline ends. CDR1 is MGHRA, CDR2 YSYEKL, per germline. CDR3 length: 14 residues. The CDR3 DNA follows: TGCGCCAGCAGCCCCCGTTTAGGGCAGGGAAGACTGTTTTTT. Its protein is CASSPRLGQGRLFF.

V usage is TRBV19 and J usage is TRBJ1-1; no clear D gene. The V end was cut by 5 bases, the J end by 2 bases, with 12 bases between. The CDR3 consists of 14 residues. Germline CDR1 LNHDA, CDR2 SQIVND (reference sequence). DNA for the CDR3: TGTGCCAGTAGTCCTATCCGGGAAAACACTGAAGCTTTCTTT. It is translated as CASSPIRENTEAFF.

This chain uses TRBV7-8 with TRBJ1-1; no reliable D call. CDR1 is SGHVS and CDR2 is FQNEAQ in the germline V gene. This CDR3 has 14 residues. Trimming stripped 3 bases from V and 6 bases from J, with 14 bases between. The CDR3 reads CASSLPRKEAEAFF. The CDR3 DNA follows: TGTGCCAGCAGCTTGCCCAGGAAGGAGGCTGAAGCTTTCTTT.

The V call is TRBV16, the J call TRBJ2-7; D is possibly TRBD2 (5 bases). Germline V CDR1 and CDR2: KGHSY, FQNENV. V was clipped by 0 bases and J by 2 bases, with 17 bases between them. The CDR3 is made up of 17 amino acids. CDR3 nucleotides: TGTGCCAGCAGCCAATCCAAAAAGAGGGAGCAAGCCTACGAGCAGTACTTC. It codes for CASSQSKKREQAYEQYF.

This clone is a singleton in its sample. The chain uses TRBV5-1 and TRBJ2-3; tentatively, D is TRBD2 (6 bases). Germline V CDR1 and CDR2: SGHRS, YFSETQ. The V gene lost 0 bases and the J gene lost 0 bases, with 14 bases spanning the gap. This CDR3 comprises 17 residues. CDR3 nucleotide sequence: TGCGCCAGCAGCTTGGGGCACGGGGGATCTAGCACAGATACGCAGTATTTT. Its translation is CASSLGHGGSSTDTQYF.

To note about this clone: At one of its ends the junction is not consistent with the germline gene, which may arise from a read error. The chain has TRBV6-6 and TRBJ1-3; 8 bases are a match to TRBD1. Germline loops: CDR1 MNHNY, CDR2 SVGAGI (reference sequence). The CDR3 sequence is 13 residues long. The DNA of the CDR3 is TGTGCCAGCAGGAACGGCCTGGACAGGGCTCTGCATTTT. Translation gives CASRNGLDRALHF.

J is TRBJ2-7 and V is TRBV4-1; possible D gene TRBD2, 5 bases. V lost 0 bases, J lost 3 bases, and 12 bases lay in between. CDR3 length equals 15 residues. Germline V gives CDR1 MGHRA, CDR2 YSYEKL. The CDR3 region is CASSQENLAGYEQYF. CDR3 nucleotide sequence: TGCGCCAGCAGCCAAGAAAATCTAGCTGGCTACGAGCAGTACTTC.

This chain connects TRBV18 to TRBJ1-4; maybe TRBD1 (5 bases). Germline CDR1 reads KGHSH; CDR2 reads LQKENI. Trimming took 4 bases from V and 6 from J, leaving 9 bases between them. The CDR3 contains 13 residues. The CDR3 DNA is TGTGCCAGCTCACTTCTCAGGGATGAAAAACTGTTTTTT. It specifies CASSLLRDEKLFF.

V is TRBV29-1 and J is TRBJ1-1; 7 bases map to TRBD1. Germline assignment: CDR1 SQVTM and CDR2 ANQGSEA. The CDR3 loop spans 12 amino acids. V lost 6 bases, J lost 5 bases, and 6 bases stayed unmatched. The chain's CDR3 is CSVDRPGTEAFF. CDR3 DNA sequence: TGCAGCGTGGACAGGCCCGGGACTGAAGCTTTCTTT.

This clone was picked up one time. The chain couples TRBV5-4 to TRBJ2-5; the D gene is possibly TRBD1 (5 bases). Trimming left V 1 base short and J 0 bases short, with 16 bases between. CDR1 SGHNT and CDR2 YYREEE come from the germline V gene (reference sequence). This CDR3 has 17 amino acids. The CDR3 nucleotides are TGTGCCAGCAGCTTGTTCCTAACAGGAAAGTACCAAGAGACCCAGTACTTC. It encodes CASSLFLTGKYQETQYF.

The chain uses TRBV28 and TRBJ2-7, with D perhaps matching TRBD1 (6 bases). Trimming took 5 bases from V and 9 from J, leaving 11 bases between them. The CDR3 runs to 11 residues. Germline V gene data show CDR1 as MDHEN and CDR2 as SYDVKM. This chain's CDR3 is CASSPGVVQYF. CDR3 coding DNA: TGTGCCAGCAGTCCAGGGGTGGTGCAGTACTTC. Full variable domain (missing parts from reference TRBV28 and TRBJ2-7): DVKVTQSSRYLVKRTGEKVFLECVQDMDHENMFWYRQDPGLGLRLIYFSYDVKMKEKGDIPEGYSVSREKKERFSLILESASTNQTSMYLCASSPGVVQYFGPGTRLTVT.

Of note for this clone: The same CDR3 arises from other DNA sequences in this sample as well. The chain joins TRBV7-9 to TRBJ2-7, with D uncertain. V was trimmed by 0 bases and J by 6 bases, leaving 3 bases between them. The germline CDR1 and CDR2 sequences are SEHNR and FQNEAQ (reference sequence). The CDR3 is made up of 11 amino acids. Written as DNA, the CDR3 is TGTGCCAGCAGCTTAGCCCGCGAGCAGTACTTC. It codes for CASSLAREQYF.

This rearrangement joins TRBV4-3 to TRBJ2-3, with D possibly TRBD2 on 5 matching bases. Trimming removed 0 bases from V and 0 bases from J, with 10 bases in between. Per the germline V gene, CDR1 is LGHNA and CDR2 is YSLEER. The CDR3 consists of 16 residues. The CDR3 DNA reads TGCGCCAGCAGCCAAGAGGCTAGCACTAGCACAGATACGCAGTATTTT. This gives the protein CASSQEASTSTDTQYF.

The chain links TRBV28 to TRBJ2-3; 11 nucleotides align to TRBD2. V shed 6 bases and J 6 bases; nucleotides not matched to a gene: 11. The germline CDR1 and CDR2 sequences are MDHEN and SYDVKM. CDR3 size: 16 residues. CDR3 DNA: TGTGCCAGCAGGTCCGGGACTAGCGGAAGGGCGGATACGCAGTATTTT. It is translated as CASRSGTSGRADTQYF.

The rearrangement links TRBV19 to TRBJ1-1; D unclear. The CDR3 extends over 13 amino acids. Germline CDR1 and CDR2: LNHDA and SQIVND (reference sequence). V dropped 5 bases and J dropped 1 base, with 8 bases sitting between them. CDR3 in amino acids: CASSSTRNTEAFF. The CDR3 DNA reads TGTGCCAGTAGTTCAACAAGGAACACTGAAGCTTTCTTT. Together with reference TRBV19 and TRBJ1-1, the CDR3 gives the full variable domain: DGGITQSPKYLFRKEGQNVTLSCEQNLNHDAMYWYRQDPGQGLRLIYYSQIVNDFQKGDIAEGYSVSREKKESFPLTVTSAQKNPTAFYLCASSSTRNTEAFFGQGTRLTVV.

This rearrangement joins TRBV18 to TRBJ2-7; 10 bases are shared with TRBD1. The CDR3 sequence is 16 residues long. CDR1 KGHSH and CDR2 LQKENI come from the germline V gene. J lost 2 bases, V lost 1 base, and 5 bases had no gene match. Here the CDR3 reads CASSPLGTGDPYEQYF. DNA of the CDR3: TGTGCCAGCTCACCACTAGGGACAGGGGATCCCTACGAGCAGTACTTC. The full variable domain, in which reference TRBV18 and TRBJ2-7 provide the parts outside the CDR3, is NAGVMQNPRHLVRRRGQEARLRCSPMKGHSHVYWYRQLPEEGLKFMVYLQKENIIDESGMPKERFSAEFPKEGPSILRIQQVVRGDSAAYFCASSPLGTGDPYEQYFGPGTRLTVT.

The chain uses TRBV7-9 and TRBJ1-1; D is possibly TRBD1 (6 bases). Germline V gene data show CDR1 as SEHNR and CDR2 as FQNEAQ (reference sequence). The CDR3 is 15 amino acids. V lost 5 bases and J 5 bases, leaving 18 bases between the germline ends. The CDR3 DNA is TGTGCCAGCAGCAGAGGGGACACCCGAAGGACTGAAGCTTTCTTT. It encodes CASSRGDTRRTEAFF.

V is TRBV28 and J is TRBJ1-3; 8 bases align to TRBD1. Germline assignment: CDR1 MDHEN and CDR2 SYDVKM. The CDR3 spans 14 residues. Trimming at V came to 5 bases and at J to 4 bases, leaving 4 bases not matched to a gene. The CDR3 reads CASSTWTGGNTIYF. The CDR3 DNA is TGTGCCAGCAGTACCTGGACAGGGGGAAACACCATATATTTT.

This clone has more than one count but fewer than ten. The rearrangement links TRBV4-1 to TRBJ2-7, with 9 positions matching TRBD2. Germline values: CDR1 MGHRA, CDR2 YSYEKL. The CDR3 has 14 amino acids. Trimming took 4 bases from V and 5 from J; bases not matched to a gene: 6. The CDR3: CASSLASGVDEQYF. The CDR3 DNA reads TGCGCCAGCAGCCTGGCTAGCGGGGTAGACGAGCAGTACTTC.

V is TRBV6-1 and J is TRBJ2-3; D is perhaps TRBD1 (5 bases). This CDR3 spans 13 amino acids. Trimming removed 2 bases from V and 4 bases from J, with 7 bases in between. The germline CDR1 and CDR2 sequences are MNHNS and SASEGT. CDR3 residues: CASSEKGADTQYF. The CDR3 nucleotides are TGTGCCAGCAGTGAAAAAGGGGCAGATACGCAGTATTTT.

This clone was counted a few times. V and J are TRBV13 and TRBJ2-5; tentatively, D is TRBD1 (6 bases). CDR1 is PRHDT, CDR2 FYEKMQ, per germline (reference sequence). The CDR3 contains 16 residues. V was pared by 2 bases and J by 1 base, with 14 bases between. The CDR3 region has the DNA TGTGCCAGCAGCTTACTACAGGGCAGGGGCCAAGAGACCCAGTACTTC. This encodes CASSLLQGRGQETQYF.

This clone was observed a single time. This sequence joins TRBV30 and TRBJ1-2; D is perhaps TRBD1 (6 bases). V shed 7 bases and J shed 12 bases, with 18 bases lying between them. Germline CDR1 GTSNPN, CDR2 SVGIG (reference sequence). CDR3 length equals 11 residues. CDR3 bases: TGTGCCTTACGAATGACAGGCCGTAACACCTTC. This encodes CALRMTGRNTF.

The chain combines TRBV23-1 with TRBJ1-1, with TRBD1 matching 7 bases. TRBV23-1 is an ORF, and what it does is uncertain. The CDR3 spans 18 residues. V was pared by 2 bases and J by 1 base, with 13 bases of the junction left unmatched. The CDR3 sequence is CASSQKGSQGDPNTEAFF. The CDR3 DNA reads TGCGCCAGCAGTCAAAAAGGGTCGCAGGGGGATCCGAACACTGAAGCTTTCTTT.